The T cell receptor beta chain under discussion was sequenced for a study of blood T cell repertoires in COVID-19. The data were produced by immunoSEQ multiplex PCR, yet TCRdb's version contains in-frame clones alone and is incomplete. The sample shows fewer than 400,000 clones, around nine tenths of them seen only once. V trimming: 4 bases; J trimming: 7 bases; junction bases outside the gene matches: 8. The CDR3 contains 14 residues. Germline CDR1 reads MDHEN; CDR2 reads SYDVKM. All enrollees were roughly 18 to 90 years old and from approximately 25 US areas. Allocation to cohorts depended on clinical history reported by the participants.

The TCR originated in a woman aged 50 to 60 who had recovered from COVID-19. J is TRBJ1-1 and V is TRBV28; 8 nucleotides align to TRBD1. Sequences were obtained from PBMCs or T cells enriched from blood (not recorded which). The CDR3 loop is CASSSGQGNLEAFF. The CDR3 DNA follows: TGTGCCAGCAGTTCCGGACAGGGAAACCTTGAAGCTTTCTTT.